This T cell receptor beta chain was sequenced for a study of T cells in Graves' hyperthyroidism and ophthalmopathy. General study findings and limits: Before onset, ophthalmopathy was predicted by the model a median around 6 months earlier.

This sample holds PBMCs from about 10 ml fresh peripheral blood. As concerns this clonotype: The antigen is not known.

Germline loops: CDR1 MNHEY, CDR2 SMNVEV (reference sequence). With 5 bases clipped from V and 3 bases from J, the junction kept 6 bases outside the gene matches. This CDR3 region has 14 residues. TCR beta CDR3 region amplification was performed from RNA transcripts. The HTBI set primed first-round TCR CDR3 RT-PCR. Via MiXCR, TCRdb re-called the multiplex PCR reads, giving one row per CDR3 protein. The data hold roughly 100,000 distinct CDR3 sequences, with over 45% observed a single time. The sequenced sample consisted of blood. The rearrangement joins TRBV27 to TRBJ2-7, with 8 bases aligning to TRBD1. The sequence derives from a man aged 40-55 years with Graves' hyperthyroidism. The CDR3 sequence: CASSPRTGIYEQYF. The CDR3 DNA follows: TGTGCCAGCAGTCCACGGACAGGGATCTACGAGCAGTACTTC.